A single sample is the source of the 4 T cell receptor beta chains below, sequenced in a study of CD8+CD57+ T cells in acquired aplastic anemia. Patients included in sequencing had previously demonstrated CD8+CD57+ cell expansion by flow cytometry. Genomic DNA, serving as template, underwent TCR beta VDJ and CDR3 profiling. From the reads, TCRdb called clonotypes with MiXCR, one entry per CDR3 protein. The sample gives approximately 200,000 distinct CDR3 sequences, approximately 51% of which show up once; roughly 21% is in the top ten. Material for sequencing was sorted CD4+, CD8+, or CD8+CD57+ T cells (not recorded which) from PBMCs. The receptor source for this set is a human donor with aplastic anemia.

The J gene is TRBJ1-1, the V gene TRBV29-1; D is perhaps TRBD1 (5 bases). This CDR3 region has 17 residues. Deletions cut 3 bases from V and 0 bases from J, with 20 bases between. Germline V gene lookup returns CDR1 SQVTM and CDR2 ANQGSEA. CDR3 nucleotide sequence: TGCAGCGTTGATGGCGGCAGGACGCGGGGGATGAACACTGAAGCTTTCTTT. Protein: CSVDGGRTRGMNTEAFF.

The chain's CDR3 is CASSVGIFNEKLFF. The CDR3, as DNA: TGTGCCAGCAGCGTAGGAATCTTTAATGAAAAACTGTTTTTT. The chain combines TRBV9 with TRBJ1-4; D uncertain. CDR1 is SGDLS and CDR2 is YYNGEE in the germline V gene. With 0 bases removed from V and 4 bases from J, the gap between germline ends came to 7 bases. This CDR3 contains 14 residues.

The genes are TRBV15 and TRBJ1-4; D is ambiguous. Germline loops: CDR1 LNHNV, CDR2 YYDKDF (reference sequence). The CDR3 runs to 14 residues. The V gene lost 1 base and the J gene lost 3 bases, with 6 bases spanning the gap. CDR3 nucleotide sequence: TGTGCCACCAGCAGAGCCGTACCTAATGAAAAACTGTTTTTT. It translates to CATSRAVPNEKLFF.

The chain combines TRBV9 with TRBJ2-6; maybe TRBD1 (6 bases). The CDR3 is 15 amino acids. V was pared by 10 bases and J by 0 bases, with 14 bases between. Germline V gene sequence: CDR1 SGDLS, CDR2 YYNGEE. As DNA, the CDR3 is TGTGCCTCGACAGGTCATTACTCTGGGGCCAACGTCCTGACTTTC. It yields the protein CASTGHYSGANVLTF.